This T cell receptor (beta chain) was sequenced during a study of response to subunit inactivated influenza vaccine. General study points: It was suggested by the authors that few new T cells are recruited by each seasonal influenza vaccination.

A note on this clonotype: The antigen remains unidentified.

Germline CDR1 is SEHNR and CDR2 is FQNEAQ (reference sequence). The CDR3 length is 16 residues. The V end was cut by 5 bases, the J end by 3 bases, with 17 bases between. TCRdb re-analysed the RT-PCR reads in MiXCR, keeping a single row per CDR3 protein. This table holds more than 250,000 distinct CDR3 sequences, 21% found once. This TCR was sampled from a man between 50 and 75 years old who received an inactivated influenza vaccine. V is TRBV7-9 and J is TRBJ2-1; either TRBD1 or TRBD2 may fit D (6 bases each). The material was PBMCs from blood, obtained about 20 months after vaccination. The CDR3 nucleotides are TGTGCCAGCAGCACCGCGGACGGGGGCGACTACAATGAGCAGTTCTTC. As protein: CASSTADGGDYNEQFF. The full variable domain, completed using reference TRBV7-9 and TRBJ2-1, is DTGVSQNPRHKITKRGQNVTFRCDPISEHNRLYWYRQTLGQGPEFLTYFQNEAQLEKSRLLSDRFSAERPKGSFSTLEIQRTEQGDSAMYLCASSTADGGDYNEQFFGPGTRLTVL.